This T cell receptor beta chain appears in the sequencing data of a study of blood T cell repertoires in COVID-19. This table comes from immunoSEQ multiplex PCR, and its TCRdb copy is limited to in-frame clones, with some not included. The sample yields approximately 33,000 clones, approximately 88% seen once. After removal of 0 bases from V and 1 base from J, the junction contained 4 bases not matched to a gene. This CDR3 is 15 amino acids long. Germline V gene data show CDR1 as GTSNPN and CDR2 as SVGIG (reference sequence). This chain links TRBV30 with TRBJ1-1; 8 positions agree with TRBD1. Specimen: peripheral blood. The sequence was collected from a man in his sixties with COVID-19, enrolled during active disease. Here the CDR3 DNA reads TGTGCCTGGAGTGTAATCGGGACAGGGAACACTGAAGCTTTCTTT. Protein: CAWSVIGTGNTEAFF.